This TCR beta chain derives from a study of T-cell memory formation after mild COVID-19. TCRdb reprocessed the 5' RACE reads via MiXCR and lists one record per CDR3 protein. The sample lists 100,000 to 150,000 distinct CDR3 sequences, about 18% occurring once. This clonotype came up a few times. CDR1 and CDR2 (germline): ENHRY, SYGVKD. The V segment lost 8 bases and the J segment 8 bases; nucleotides outside the gene matches: 1. This CDR3 region has 12 residues. The chain links TRBV10-3 to TRBJ2-1; TRBD2 matches at 12 bases. This clonotype originated in a man in his late teens or twenties who had mild COVID-19 (a few samples of this study predate the infection). Cell type and time point are not known. Source material: PBMCs or a T cell subset sorted from them (not recorded which). The CDR3 region has the DNA TGTGCCATCCGACTAGCGGGGGATGAGCAGTTCTTC. It translates to CAIRLAGDEQFF.